The T cell receptor beta chain described here comes from a study of OX40 agonist ivuxolimab in advanced cancers. Only in-frame clones appear in the TCRdb table, and some are missing; sequencing was by immunoSEQ multiplex PCR. The sample yields roughly 87,000 clones, roughly 91% seen once. CDR1 is MNHEY and CDR2 is SVGAGI in the germline V gene. Trimming removed 4 bases at V and 0 bases at J, with 12 bases between. This CDR3 comprises 16 residues. Concerning this clone: Antigen specificity is unknown.

Whole-study results and caveats: Some of the lowest clonal expansion was seen in partial responders at 0.1-3.0 mg/kg. Within 6 weeks, CD4+ and CD8+ blood T cells expanded clonally at 0.1 to 3.0 mg/kg. Expanded clones belonging to CD8+ T cells outnumbered, on average, those of CD4+.

The J gene is TRBJ1-4, the V gene TRBV6-5; D call uncertain. This specimen consisted of CD4+ or CD8+ T cells sorted from blood, obtained in a trial of the OX40 agonist ivuxolimab. This clonotype originated in an adult with an advanced solid tumor such as melanoma, head and neck, liver or kidney cancer. CDR3 residues: CASSSTLTATNEKLFF. The CDR3 DNA follows: TGTGCCAGCAGTTCGACTCTTACTGCAACTAATGAAAAACTGTTTTTT.